The entry that follows covers one TCR beta chain sequence. The donors were part of the validation cohort of 120 or so subjects. That cohort was separate from the first cohort, which comprised fewer than 800 subjects. This specimen belongs to a study of cytomegalovirus exposure and HLA in healthy donors. Germline values: CDR1 LNHDA, CDR2 SQIVND (reference sequence). The V end lost 5 bases, the J end lost 0 bases, and 14 bases lay between the germline ends. The CDR3 consists of 16 residues. Measured with immunoSEQ multiplex PCR; TCRdb has only the in-frame clones, and not every one. The data show hundreds of thousands of clones, 86% seen once.

The TCR was taken from a woman in her late teens or twenties in good health and CMV-seronegative. The V call is TRBV19, the J call TRBJ1-5; a possible D gene is TRBD1 (6 bases). Source material: PBMCs. CDR3 in amino acids: CASSPAQGYSNQPQHF. CDR3 coding DNA: TGTGCCAGTAGTCCAGCCCAGGGGTATAGCAATCAGCCCCAGCATTTT.